The 22 T cell receptor beta chains in this list originate from one sample, sequenced in a study of blood T cells in healthy people across ages. Next came a second PCR, run for roughly 7 to 12 cycles, which used a sample-barcoded 5' primer along with a J-beta primer mix. TCRdb re-derived calls from the 5' RACE reads in MiXCR, one entry per CDR3 protein. The sample yields roughly 730,000 distinct CDR3 sequences, approximately 53% seen once. Sample: blood. These receptor sequences come from a man aged 35-49 years in good health.

This clonotype appeared a few times. The genes are TRBV20-1 and TRBJ2-5; D gene ambiguous. The length of the CDR3 is 14 residues. Germline V gives CDR1 DFQATT, CDR2 SNEGSKA (reference sequence). V lost 3 bases and J 2 bases, leaving 13 bases between the germline ends. CDR3: CSASIPGAQETQYF. The CDR3, as DNA: TGCAGTGCTAGTATTCCAGGAGCACAAGAGACCCAGTACTTC.

This clonotype was observed a handful of times. The chain couples TRBV7-6 to TRBJ2-1; D not certain. The length of the CDR3 is 15 residues. Germline V lookup: CDR1 SGHVS, CDR2 FNYEAQ. Trimming took 5 bases from V and 2 from J, leaving 13 bases between them. Here the CDR3 DNA reads TGTGCCAGCAGCCCGGAGCAGTCAGCCTACAATGAGCAGTTCTTC. It is translated as CASSPEQSAYNEQFF.

The chain couples TRBV2 to TRBJ2-3; 8 bases agree with TRBD1. Germline CDR1 SNHLY, CDR2 FYNNEI. The CDR3 length is 15 residues. Trimming cost V 7 bases and J 6 bases; bases outside gene matches: 12. The CDR3 here is CASTSGGAVWDTQYF. DNA for the CDR3: TGTGCCAGCACGTCAGGGGGCGCCGTTTGGGATACGCAGTATTTT.

V usage is TRBV5-1 and J usage is TRBJ2-1; the match to TRBD2 covers 8 bases. From germline, CDR1 is SGHRS and CDR2 YFSETQ. Trimming removed 3 bases from V and 4 bases from J; junction bases left unmatched: 6. The CDR3 has 15 residues. The CDR3 sequence is CASSSGLDGYNEQFF. The CDR3 DNA reads TGCGCCAGCAGCTCGGGACTAGATGGATACAATGAGCAGTTCTTC. The full variable domain, in which reference TRBV5-1 and TRBJ2-1 provide the parts outside the CDR3, is KAGVTQTPRYLIKTRGQQVTLSCSPISGHRSVSWYQQTPGQGLQFLFEYFSETQRNKGNFPGRFSGRQFSNSRSEMNVSTLELGDSALYLCASSSGLDGYNEQFFGPGTRLTVL.

The rearrangement links TRBV12-3 or TRBV12-4 to TRBJ1-1; unclear D gene. The CDR3 extends over 13 amino acids. V shed 6 bases and J shed 0 bases, with 8 bases lying between them. CDR3 in DNA: TGTGCCAGCAGCCGCCATTTGAACACTGAAGCTTTCTTT. Its protein is CASSRHLNTEAFF.

The rearrangement links TRBV5-5 to TRBJ1-5; possibly TRBD1 for D (5 bases). V shed 0 bases and J shed 0 bases, with 10 bases lying between them. Germline-derived CDR1 and CDR2 are SGHKS and YYEKEE (reference sequence). There are 16 residues in the CDR3. The CDR3 nucleotides are TGTGCCAGCAGCTTGGAGTACAGGCCTAGCAATCAGCCCCAGCATTTT. As protein: CASSLEYRPSNQPQHF. The full variable domain, in which reference TRBV5-5 and TRBJ1-5 provide the parts outside the CDR3, is DAGVTQSPTHLIKTRGQQVTLRCSPISGHKSVSWYQQVLGQGPQFIFQYYEKEERGRGNFPDRFSARQFPNYSSELNVNALLLGDSALYLCASSLEYRPSNQPQHFGDGTRLSIL.

This sequence joins TRBV7-3 and TRBJ2-1; weak D call: TRBD2 (6 bases). The CDR3 is 14 residues long. V lost 4 bases and J lost 10, with 17 bases in between. CDR1 SGHTA and CDR2 FQGTGA come from the germline V gene. The CDR3 sequence is CASSSPAVAGEQFF. As DNA, the CDR3 is TGTGCCAGCAGCTCCCCTGCTGTGGCGGGGGAGCAGTTCTTC.

This clonotype is a singleton in its sample. V is TRBV5-8 and J is TRBJ2-1; D is tentatively TRBD1 or TRBD2 (6 bases each). The V gene lost 1 base and the J gene lost 8 bases, with 16 bases spanning the gap. Germline V gene sequence: CDR1 SGHTS, CDR2 YDEGEE. The CDR3 has 15 amino acids. The CDR3 reads CASSLRIGGLDEQFF. In DNA form, the CDR3 reads TGTGCCAGCAGCTTGAGGATTGGGGGGCTCGATGAGCAGTTCTTC.

The genes are TRBV7-2 and TRBJ1-5, with 7 bases matching TRBD1. The CDR3 is 15 residues long. The V gene end was trimmed by 6 bases and the J gene end by 4 bases; junction bases not matched to a gene: 9. Germline CDR1 and CDR2: SGHTA and FQGNSA. The DNA of the CDR3 is TGTGCCAGCAGTGTGAACCGGGACAGAAATCAGCCCCAGCATTTT. This translates into CASSVNRDRNQPQHF.

V gene TRBV7-8 combines with J gene TRBJ1-1, with D tentatively TRBD1 (6 bases). The CDR3 sequence is 15 residues long. Per the germline V gene, CDR1 is SGHVS and CDR2 is FQNEAQ. Trimming shortened V by 3 bases and J by 1 base, and 12 bases separated the two germline ends. The CDR3 coding sequence is TGTGCCAGCAGCTTCGTGACAGGAAGGAACACTGAAGCTTTCTTT. Translated, it gives CASSFVTGRNTEAFF.

V gene TRBV5-1 combines with J gene TRBJ2-6, with D possibly being TRBD1 (6 bases). Germline V gene lookup returns CDR1 SGHRS and CDR2 YFSETQ. This CDR3 has 19 amino acids. Trimming cost V 0 bases and J 0 bases, with 16 bases left between them. CDR3: CASSLVSQGSLSGANVLTF. The CDR3 region has the DNA TGCGCCAGCAGCTTGGTTTCACAGGGCTCTCTCTCTGGGGCCAACGTCCTGACTTTC.

This clonotype was seen a handful of times. This chain uses TRBV27 with TRBJ2-2; D gene unclear. Germline CDR1 reads MNHEY; CDR2 reads SMNVEV (reference sequence). The CDR3 loop spans 14 amino acids. V was cut by 7 bases and J by 4 bases, with 13 bases left in between. This CDR3 reads CASTPIPSTGELFF. The CDR3 nucleotides are TGTGCCAGCACCCCTATCCCGAGCACCGGGGAGCTGTTTTTT.

This chain joins TRBV12-3 or TRBV12-4 and TRBJ2-1; weak D call: TRBD1 (5 bases). The CDR3 has 14 residues. Trimming stripped 1 base from V and 1 base from J, with 5 bases between. CDR3 in amino acids: CASSLEGSYNEQFF. The CDR3 bases are TGTGCCAGCAGTTTAGAGGGGTCCTACAATGAGCAGTTCTTC.

This clonotype was counted once. The V and J genes are TRBV27 and TRBJ2-1; 9 bases agree with TRBD2. The DNA end is a closer match to TRBJ2-7, so the J assignment may be wrong. CDR1 MNHEY and CDR2 SMNVEV come from the germline V gene (reference sequence). CDR3 length equals 17 residues. The CDR3 DNA sequence: TGTGCCAGCAGTTTACGGGGCGGCGGGAGGGCCTACAATGAGCAGTACTTC. The encoded protein is CASSLRGGGRAYNEQYF.

This clonotype was observed a few times. This chain joins TRBV28 and TRBJ2-5; TRBD1 matches 9 bases. The V and J ends lost 5 bases and 3 bases, in that order; junction bases with no gene match: 10. CDR1 and CDR2 from the germline V gene are MDHEN and SYDVKM. This CDR3 contains 16 residues. Written as DNA, the CDR3 is TGTGCCAGCAGTCCGCGACCGGGACAGGGAAAAGAGACCCAGTACTTC. This codes for CASSPRPGQGKETQYF.

The chain recombines TRBV20-1 with TRBJ2-3, with D maybe TRBD2 (5 bases). The CDR3 length is 14 residues. Germline V gives CDR1 DFQATT, CDR2 SNEGSKA (reference sequence). Trimming took 0 bases from V and 4 from J, leaving 11 bases between them. The CDR3 DNA sequence: TGCAGTGCTAGAGAGGGGAGTTTCGCAGATACGCAGTATTTT. This gives the protein CSAREGSFADTQYF.

The chain uses TRBV10-3 and TRBJ2-7, with 7 positions matching TRBD1. Germline values: CDR1 ENHRY, CDR2 SYGVKD. This CDR3 region has 12 residues. V was pared by 7 bases and J by 3 bases, with 3 bases of the junction left unmatched. The CDR3 sequence: CAITGDSYEQYF. The CDR3 DNA is TGTGCCATCACTGGGGACAGCTACGAGCAGTACTTC.

The rearrangement links TRBV28 to TRBJ1-4; a weak D match, TRBD1 (6 bases). CDR3 length: 16 amino acids. V shed 6 bases and J shed 0 bases, with 14 bases lying between them. Germline loops: CDR1 MDHEN, CDR2 SYDVKM. Written as DNA, the CDR3 is TGTGCCAGCAGCATACGGGGACATGCAACTAATGAAAAACTGTTTTTT. Encoded protein: CASSIRGHATNEKLFF.

With respect to this clonotype: A read error may be the cause here, since a much bigger clone is one base away. This chain uses TRBV5-1 with TRBJ2-1, with 9 bases lining up with TRBD2. Gene TRBJ2-7 matches the end of the DNA better, so the J call may be wrong. The CDR3 totals 15 residues. CDR1 SGHRS and CDR2 YFSETQ come from the germline V gene. The DNA of the CDR3 is TGCGCCAGCAGCTTCTTAGCGGGAGCGGGCAATGAGCAGTACTTC. Amino acid sequence: CASSFLAGAGNEQYF.

V gene TRBV20-1 combines with J gene TRBJ2-3, with 11 nucleotides matching TRBD2. This CDR3 is 15 amino acids long. The germline CDR1 and CDR2 sequences are DFQATT and SNEGSKA (reference sequence). V trimming: 3 bases; J trimming: 2 bases; junction bases outside the gene matches: 4. CDR3 loop: CSARLLAGDTDTQYF. The CDR3 DNA sequence: TGCAGTGCTAGGCTACTAGCGGGAGACACAGATACGCAGTATTTT.

This chain links TRBV6-5 with TRBJ2-3; 8 positions agree with TRBD2. The CDR3 contains 15 residues. Trimming removed 8 bases from V and 2 bases from J; junction bases left unmatched: 9. Germline values: CDR1 MNHEY, CDR2 SVGAGI. CDR3 bases: TGTGCCAGCTCCTTTAGCGGGGCCCTCACAGATACGCAGTATTTT. This sequence encodes CASSFSGALTDTQYF.

The table lists this clonotype with a few counts. This chain connects TRBV21-1 to TRBJ2-3; no DNA check was done on the table's D call, TRBD2. TRBV21-1 corresponds to a pseudogene. This CDR3 region has 15 residues. CDR3 region: CASGTSGSIPDTQYF. The DNA of the CDR3 is TGTGCCAGCGGGACTAGCGGGAGTATCCCAGATACGCAGTATTTT.